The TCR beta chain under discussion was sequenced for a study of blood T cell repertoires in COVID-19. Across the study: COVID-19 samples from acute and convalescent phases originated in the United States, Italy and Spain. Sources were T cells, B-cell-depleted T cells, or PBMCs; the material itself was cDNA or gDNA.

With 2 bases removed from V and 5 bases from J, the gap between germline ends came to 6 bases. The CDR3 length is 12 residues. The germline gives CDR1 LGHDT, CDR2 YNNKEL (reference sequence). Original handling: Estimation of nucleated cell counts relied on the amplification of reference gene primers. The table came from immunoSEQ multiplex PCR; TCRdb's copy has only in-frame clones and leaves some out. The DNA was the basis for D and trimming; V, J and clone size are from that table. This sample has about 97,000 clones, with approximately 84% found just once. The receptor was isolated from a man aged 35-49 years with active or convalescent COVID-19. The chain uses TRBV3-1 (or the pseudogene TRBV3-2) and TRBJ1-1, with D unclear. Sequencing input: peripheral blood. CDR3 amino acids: CASSQSSTEAFF. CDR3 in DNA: TGTGCCAGCAGCCAAAGTAGTACTGAAGCTTTCTTT.